The 30 T cell receptor beta chains below come from one sample, sequenced in a study of identical twins. One entry per CDR3 protein, called by TCRdb with MiXCR from the 5' RACE reads. The table includes 1,800,000 or so distinct CDR3 sequences, roughly 35% detected once. Sequencing input: cord blood. All receptors derive from a newborn girl in good health.

This clonotype has only a few counts. The chain recombines TRBV7-6 with TRBJ1-2; tentative D call: TRBD1 (6 bases). Germline lookup yields CDR1 SGHVS and CDR2 FNYEAQ. The V and J ends lost 4 bases and 4 bases respectively, with 16 bases between them. The CDR3 runs 15 residues. The CDR3 loop reads CASSSLAAGAYGYTF. The CDR3 nucleotides read TGTGCCAGCAGCTCCCTGGCGGCAGGGGCCTATGGCTACACCTTC.

In its sample, this clonotype was seen many times. This rearrangement joins TRBV2 to TRBJ2-5, with 12 bases that match TRBD2. Germline V gene data show CDR1 as SNHLY and CDR2 as FYNNEI. Trimming cost V 5 bases and J 4 bases; bases outside gene matches: 5. The length of the CDR3 is 15 residues. The chain's CDR3 is CASSPGLAGPETQYF. CDR3 sequence (DNA): TGTGCCAGCAGTCCGGGACTAGCGGGTCCAGAGACCCAGTACTTC.

Turning to this clonotype: This may stem from a read error, because a much larger clone lies one nucleotide away. The chain has TRBV20-1 and TRBJ2-4, with D perhaps given as TRBD1 or TRBD2 (5 bases each). Gene TRBJ2-7 matches the end of the DNA better, so the J call may be wrong. The CDR3 has 13 residues. Germline lookup yields CDR1 DFQATT and CDR2 SNEGSKA (reference sequence). The chain's CDR3 is CSARRGCSYEQYF. CDR3 sequence (DNA): TGCAGTGCTAGGAGGGGATGCTCCTACGAGCAGTACTTC.

The CDR3 here is CASSQDVTSGTYNEQFF. The CDR3 DNA is TGTGCCAGCAGCCAAGATGTGACTAGTGGGACCTACAATGAGCAGTTCTTC. The chain uses TRBV3-1 and TRBJ2-1, with a tentative D call TRBD2 (6 bases). Trimming removed 0 bases at V and 2 bases at J, with 14 bases between. Germline-derived CDR1 and CDR2 are LGHDT and YNNKEL (reference sequence). The CDR3 covers 17 residues.

The chain couples TRBV6-1 to TRBJ2-4; TRBD1 agrees at 10 bases. CDR1 MNHNS and CDR2 SASEGT come from the germline V gene. The CDR3 length is 19 residues. With 7 bases clipped from V and 0 bases from J, the junction kept 15 bases outside the gene matches. The CDR3: CASIQTGTGVLLAKNIQYF. The CDR3 region has the DNA TGTGCCAGCATCCAAACCGGGACAGGGGTCCTTCTAGCCAAAAACATTCAGTACTTC.

The sample holds a few counts of this clonotype. V gene TRBV14 combines with J gene TRBJ1-1; no clear D gene. The V gene's germline CDR1 is SGHDN and CDR2 FVKESK. There are 15 residues in the CDR3. V was trimmed by 2 bases and J by 3 bases, leaving 13 bases between them. The CDR3 region has the DNA TGTGCCAGCAGCCAACGCGGATGGAGGGACACTGAAGCTTTCTTT. Translating it yields CASSQRGWRDTEAFF.

The chain recombines TRBV20-1 with TRBJ1-6; no reliable D call. Germline V gene sequence: CDR1 DFQATT, CDR2 SNEGSKA (reference sequence). The V gene lost 0 bases and the J gene lost 9 bases, with 6 bases spanning the gap. This CDR3 is 12 amino acids long. The CDR3 protein is CSARDYGSPLHF. The CDR3 bases are TGCAGTGCTAGAGATTATGGTTCACCCCTCCACTTT.

The chain employs TRBV20-1 and TRBJ2-3, with 11 positions matching TRBD2. Germline V gene data show CDR1 as DFQATT and CDR2 as SNEGSKA (reference sequence). V shed 5 bases, J shed 5 bases, and the junction held 9 bases outside the gene matches. The CDR3 runs to 15 residues. The DNA for the CDR3 is TGCAGTGCTCCCTACTTAGCGGGGGGGGTAGATACGCAGTATTTT. The encoded protein is CSAPYLAGGVDTQYF.

The CDR3 DNA sequence: TGTGCCAGCAGGCGGGACAGGTACACAGATACGCAGTATTTT. It specifies CASRRDRYTDTQYF. The rearrangement uses TRBV7-2 and TRBJ2-3, with 8 bases lining up with TRBD1. V shed 6 bases, J shed 2 bases, and the junction held 4 bases outside the gene matches. CDR1 SGHTA and CDR2 FQGNSA come from the germline V gene. There are 14 residues in the CDR3.

The V gene is TRBV27, the J gene TRBJ2-3; TRBD1 or TRBD2 may be the D gene (5 bases each). The CDR3 has 14 amino acids. Germline CDR1 is MNHEY and CDR2 is SMNVEV (reference sequence). Trimming took off 0 bases at V and 8 bases at J, with 12 bases between the two ends. The CDR3 region is CASSLSGSGGTQYF. CDR3 DNA: TGTGCCAGCAGTTTATCGGGGAGTGGGGGTACGCAGTATTTT.

This clonotype has only a few counts. The V gene is TRBV12-3 or TRBV12-4, the J gene TRBJ1-1; D ambiguous. This CDR3 contains 14 residues. V was trimmed by 2 bases and J by 2 bases, leaving 9 bases between them. The CDR3 protein is CASSLRRLNTEAFF. DNA for the CDR3: TGTGCCAGCAGTTTAAGGCGGTTAAACACTGAAGCTTTCTTT.

This chain joins TRBV9 and TRBJ2-3; TRBD1 is a possible D gene (5 bases). The CDR3 loop spans 14 amino acids. The germline CDR1 and CDR2 sequences are SGDLS and YYNGEE. Trimming took 6 bases from V and 2 from J, leaving 13 bases between them. The CDR3, as DNA: TGTGCCAGCACCACGACAGCGATCACAGATACGCAGTATTTT. Residues: CASTTTAITDTQYF.

The chain recombines TRBV2 with TRBJ1-2; D is possibly TRBD1 (5 bases). The length of the CDR3 is 18 residues. The V end was cut by 2 bases, the J end by 5 bases, with 24 bases between. Germline CDR1 and CDR2: SNHLY and FYNNEI. CDR3 sequence (DNA): TGTGCCAGCAGTGAACTGTTAGTGGCCCTACGGGGCTCATATGGCTACACCTTC. This translates into CASSELLVALRGSYGYTF.

This clonotype came up many times. This rearrangement joins TRBV29-1 to TRBJ1-2; no firm D call. The CDR3 runs to 12 residues. V was trimmed by 3 bases and J by 2 bases, leaving 7 bases between them. The V gene's germline CDR1 is SQVTM and CDR2 ANQGSEA. CDR3 sequence: CSVDTINYGYTF. The CDR3 DNA is TGCAGCGTTGACACTATAAACTATGGCTACACCTTC. Full variable domain (outside the CDR3, taken from reference TRBV29-1 and TRBJ1-2): SAVISQKPSRDICQRGTSLTIQCQVDSQVTMMFWYRQQPGQSLTLIATANQGSEATYESGFVIDKFPISRPNLTFSTLTVSNMSPEDSSIYLCSVDTINYGYTFGSGTRLTVV.

This clonotype was recorded many times. The chain links TRBV6-1 to TRBJ1-2; no firm D call. The CDR3 covers 13 residues. Germline V CDR1 and CDR2: MNHNS, SASEGT. The ends were cut back, 2 bases at V and 6 bases at J, with 10 bases in the middle. CDR3 coding DNA: TGTGCCAGCAGTGAAAACGGCAGCGATGGCTACACCTTC. Its protein is CASSENGSDGYTF.

The chain joins TRBV7-2 to TRBJ2-3; no clear D gene. The V gene lost 2 bases and the J gene lost 4 bases, with 13 bases spanning the gap. This CDR3 spans 15 amino acids. Looked up from germline, CDR1 is SGHTA and CDR2 is FQGNSA. The CDR3: CASSLPGWSSDTQYF. In DNA form, the CDR3 reads TGTGCCAGCAGCTTACCTGGGTGGTCCTCAGATACGCAGTATTTT.

The chain employs TRBV21-1 and TRBJ2-7; the D call of TRBD1 is as the table states it, not checked on the DNA. TRBV21-1 is a recognized pseudogene. CDR3 size: 15 residues. The CDR3 loop reads CASSKMPRQGYEQYF. CDR3 nucleotide sequence: TGTGCCAGCAGCAAAATGCCAAGACAGGGCTACGAGCAGTACTTC.

This chain uses TRBV20-1 with TRBJ2-7, with D possibly matching TRBD2 (6 bases). Germline values: CDR1 DFQATT, CDR2 SNEGSKA (reference sequence). Trimming left V 3 bases short and J 5 bases short, with 17 bases between. The CDR3 is 14 amino acids. CDR3 sequence (DNA): TGCAGTGCTAGTGAGGTGTCGGGGGTCCACGAGCAGTACTTC. Amino acids: CSASEVSGVHEQYF.

The chain has TRBV4-1 and TRBJ2-3; TRBD2 matches at 12 bases. Germline assignment: CDR1 MGHRA and CDR2 YSYEKL. With V trimmed by 3 bases and J by 7 bases, 8 bases remained unmatched. CDR3 length: 16 residues. The CDR3 nucleotides read TGCGCCAGCAGCCATGGTGCTAGCGGGGGGGATCATACGCAGTATTTT. It encodes CASSHGASGGDHTQYF.

This clonotype was seen a few times. This chain links TRBV3-1 with TRBJ2-3; 12 nucleotides line up with TRBD2. With 2 bases clipped from V and 1 base from J, the junction kept 7 bases outside the gene matches. The CDR3 loop spans 18 amino acids. The germline CDR1 and CDR2 sequences are LGHDT and YNNKEL (reference sequence). Written as DNA, the CDR3 is TGTGCCAGCAGCCAACCTCCTCTAGCGGGGGGGGGCACAGATACGCAGTATTTT. Translating gives CASSQPPLAGGGTDTQYF.

The table lists this clonotype with a few counts. The chain has TRBV20-1 and TRBJ2-5, with 9 nucleotides matching TRBD2. The junction had 13 bases not matched to a gene; V was cut back by 3 bases and J by 11 bases. This CDR3 contains 14 residues. The V gene's germline CDR1 is DFQATT and CDR2 SNEGSKA (reference sequence). The CDR3 loop reads CSASRGGAHNEQYF. CDR3 coding DNA: TGCAGTGCTAGCCGCGGGGGGGCCCACAATGAGCAGTACTTC.

The rearrangement links TRBV6-1 to TRBJ1-5; perhaps TRBD1 as D (6 bases). Trimming pared 6 bases from V and 6 bases from J, leaving 21 bases between. Looked up from germline, CDR1 is MNHNS and CDR2 is SASEGT. This CDR3 comprises 16 residues. The CDR3 nucleotides are TGTGCCAGCAGGAGGACTCGGACAGACAATATTCAGCCCCAGCATTTT. This sequence encodes CASRRTRTDNIQPQHF.

This clonotype was seen ten or more times. The chain uses TRBV4-2 and TRBJ2-7, with 7 bases identical to TRBD1. The CDR3 is 15 residues long. The V segment lost 1 base and the J segment 3 bases; nucleotides outside the gene matches: 6. CDR1 is LGHNA and CDR2 is YNFKEQ in the germline V gene. The CDR3 DNA is TGTGCCAGCAGCCAAGCTAGACAGGGCTTCTACGAGCAGTACTTC. It yields the protein CASSQARQGFYEQYF.

This clonotype was counted a few times. This chain links TRBV12-3 or TRBV12-4 with TRBJ1-6, with D tentatively TRBD1 (6 bases). The germline V and J ends were trimmed by 5 bases and 4 bases, with 15 bases remaining between them. There are 16 residues in the CDR3. CDR3: CASSRRTASYNSPLHF. The CDR3 DNA reads as TGTGCCAGCAGTCGCCGGACAGCCTCTTATAATTCACCCCTCCACTTT.

The rearrangement joins TRBV20-1 to TRBJ1-2; D not certain. Germline V CDR1 and CDR2: DFQATT, SNEGSKA (reference sequence). The V end was cut by 4 bases, the J end by 1 base, with 10 bases between. CDR3 size: 13 residues. CDR3 in DNA: TGCAGTGCTACTCCAGGAGTTAACTATGGCTACACCTTC. Translating gives CSATPGVNYGYTF.

This clonotype has more than one count but fewer than ten. V and J are TRBV29-1 and TRBJ2-2; the D is unclear. This CDR3 has 13 residues. Germline lookup yields CDR1 SQVTM and CDR2 ANQGSEA. This chain's CDR3 is CRKSPTVTGELFF. Written as DNA, the CDR3 is TGCAGAAAGTCCCCGACTGTCACCGGGGAGCTGTTTTTT.

The table lists this clonotype with a few counts. The chain is built from TRBV10-3 and TRBJ2-3; D is perhaps TRBD2 (6 bases). Trimming left V 9 bases short and J 0 bases short, with 13 bases between. The CDR3 length is 14 residues. The V gene's germline CDR1 is ENHRY and CDR2 SYGVKD. CDR3 nucleotide sequence: TGTGCCATAGGACGGGGACTTAGCACAGATACGCAGTATTTT. Protein product: CAIGRGLSTDTQYF.

This chain uses TRBV24-1 with TRBJ2-1; 8 bases agree with TRBD2. Germline V lookup: CDR1 KGHDR, CDR2 SFDVKD. The CDR3 has 16 residues. Losses at the gene ends were 5 bases for V and 5 bases for J; bases not matched to a gene: 10. This CDR3 is CATSVSGVAGHNEQFF. The CDR3 bases are TGTGCCACCAGTGTATCCGGGGTAGCGGGGCACAATGAGCAGTTCTTC.

Concerning this clonotype itself: At one of its ends the junction is not consistent with the germline gene, which may arise from a read error. The rearrangement links TRBV29-1 to TRBJ1-1, with D unresolved. CDR1 is SQVTM and CDR2 is ANQGSEA in the germline V gene. The CDR3 spans 13 residues. The CDR3 here is CGVEVQANTEAFF. The CDR3 DNA is TGCGGCGTTGAGGTCCAGGCGAACACTGAAGCTTTCTTT. The full variable domain, its missing parts supplied by reference TRBV29-1 and TRBJ1-1, is SAVISQKPSRDICQRGTSLTIQCQVDSQVTMMFWYRQQPGQSLTLIATANQGSEATYESGFVIDKFPISRPNLTFSTLTVSNMSPEDSSIYLCGVEVQANTEAFFGQGTRLTVV.

This clonotype was found a few times. This sequence joins TRBV27 and TRBJ2-2; no definite D call. This CDR3 is built from 12 residues. Germline assignment: CDR1 MNHEY and CDR2 SMNVEV (reference sequence). V was clipped by 6 bases and J by 4 bases, with 6 bases between them. CDR3 residues: CASSRLTGELFF. CDR3 coding DNA: TGTGCCAGCAGCCGCCTCACCGGGGAGCTGTTTTTT.